One sample yielded the 20 T cell receptor beta chains listed below, sequenced in a study of T cells in Graves' hyperthyroidism and ophthalmopathy. RNA transcripts provided the source from which TCR beta CDR3 regions were amplified. In the first-round RT-PCR of the TCR CDR3, the HTBI primer set was used. TCRdb itself ran the multiplex PCR reads through MiXCR, one entry per CDR3 protein. The table lists hundreds of thousands of distinct CDR3 sequences, about two fifths of them singletons. Sequenced input: blood. The receptors were sampled from a man aged 18 to 35 with Graves' hyperthyroidism.

The rearrangement links TRBV10-3 to TRBJ2-5, with D perhaps TRBD1 (5 bases). This CDR3 is 15 amino acids long. Trimming left V 9 bases short and J 1 base short, with 18 bases between. Germline V CDR1 and CDR2: ENHRY, SYGVKD. The CDR3 nucleotides are TGTGCCATTGGGGCGACAGTTCCTGTCCAAGAGACCCAGTACTTC. Its protein product is CAIGATVPVQETQYF.

This chain uses TRBV15 with TRBJ1-4; possible D gene TRBD1, 6 bases. The CDR3 length is 17 residues. From germline, CDR1 is LNHNV and CDR2 YYDKDF (reference sequence). Trimming shortened V by 2 bases and J by 8 bases, and 21 bases separated the two germline ends. The CDR3 nucleotides read TGTGCCACCAGCAGAAAACTCCAACAGGGAGGCGAGGAAAAACTGTTTTTT. It encodes CATSRKLQQGGEEKLFF. The full variable domain, rest sourced from reference TRBV15 and TRBJ1-4, is DAMVIQNPRYQVTQFGKPVTLSCSQTLNHNVMYWYQQKSSQAPKLLFHYYDKDFNNEADTPDNFQSRRPNTSFCFLDIRSPGLGDTAMYLCATSRKLQQGGEEKLFFGSGTQLSVL.

This clonotype has at least ten counts. J is TRBJ1-2 and V is TRBV9, with D tentatively TRBD1 (5 bases). CDR3 size: 15 residues. Between the trimmed V and J ends, which lost 0 bases and 0 bases, there was a span of 9 bases. The germline CDR1 and CDR2 sequences are SGDLS and YYNGEE. The CDR3 DNA follows: TGTGCCAGCAGCGTAGCTCCAGGGACTAACTATGGCTACACCTTC. Translating it yields CASSVAPGTNYGYTF.

This clonotype was observed at least ten times. The chain employs TRBV7-9 and TRBJ2-5, with D unclear. Trimming removed 5 bases from V and 1 base from J, with 8 bases in between. Germline values: CDR1 SEHNR, CDR2 FQNEAQ (reference sequence). The CDR3 loop spans 13 amino acids. In DNA form, the CDR3 reads TGTGCCAGCAGCCAGACAATCCAAGAGACCCAGTACTTC. It translates to CASSQTIQETQYF.

This clonotype turned up a few times. This chain connects TRBV6-5 to TRBJ2-2; D ambiguous. The CDR3 covers 15 residues. V was clipped by 4 bases and J by 3 bases, with 12 bases between them. Germline-derived CDR1 and CDR2 are MNHEY and SVGAGI. CDR3 nucleotides: TGTGCCAGCAGTTTCATGTCGGCGGACACCGGGGAGCTGTTTTTT. It translates to CASSFMSADTGELFF.

This chain connects TRBV9 to TRBJ2-2; 9 bases are a match to TRBD2. The germline V gene encodes CDR1 SGDLS and CDR2 YYNGEE. CDR3 length: 16 amino acids. Losses at the gene ends were 3 bases for V and 5 bases for J; bases not matched to a gene: 8. In DNA form, the CDR3 reads TGTGCCAGCAGCGCGGAGGGACTAGCCCTGACCGGGGAGCTGTTTTTT. Translation gives CASSAEGLALTGELFF.

This rearrangement joins TRBV9 to TRBJ2-5; TRBD2 aligns across 15 bases. Germline trimming cut 0 bases from V and 5 bases from J; bases unmatched to any gene: 5. Germline V gene sequence: CDR1 SGDLS, CDR2 YYNGEE. There are 17 residues in the CDR3. This CDR3 is CASSVGTSGGAGETQYF. The CDR3 DNA is TGTGCCAGCAGCGTAGGGACTAGCGGGGGGGCGGGCGAGACCCAGTACTTC.

The chain has TRBV7-6 and TRBJ2-2, with 9 bases identical to TRBD2. J gave up 7 bases and V 4 bases, and 7 bases lay outside the gene matches. Per the germline V gene, CDR1 is SGHVS and CDR2 is FNYEAQ. This CDR3 contains 15 residues. The DNA for the CDR3 is TGTGCCAGCAGCTCTAGCGGGACGGGTATCGGGGAGCTGTTTTTT. It yields the protein CASSSSGTGIGELFF.

This clonotype occurred many times. The V and J genes are TRBV7-8 and TRBJ1-5; D ambiguous. Looked up from germline, CDR1 is SGHVS and CDR2 is FQNEAQ. The CDR3 covers 14 residues. V was shortened by 1 base and J by 4 bases, with 8 bases between the two germline ends. DNA of the CDR3: TGTGCCAGCAGCTTAGTGGCAGCTAATCAGCCCCAGCATTTT. This sequence encodes CASSLVAANQPQHF. The full variable domain, with the rest looked up from reference TRBV7-8 and TRBJ1-5, is GAGVSQSPRYKVAKRGQDVALRCDPISGHVSLFWYQQALGQGPEFLTYFQNEAQLDKSGLPSDRFFAERPEGSVSTLKIQRTQQEDSAVYLCASSLVAANQPQHFGDGTRLSIL.

This clonotype was counted many times. This sequence joins TRBV7-9 and TRBJ2-7; D is uncertain. Trimming left V 5 bases short and J 6 bases short, with 14 bases between. This CDR3 region has 13 residues. The V gene's germline CDR1 is SEHNR and CDR2 FQNEAQ (reference sequence). The DNA for the CDR3 is TGTGCCAGCAGCCAAGACGTACTAATCGAGCAGTACTTC. It is translated as CASSQDVLIEQYF. The full variable domain, its missing parts supplied by reference TRBV7-9 and TRBJ2-7, is DTGVSQNPRHKITKRGQNVTFRCDPISEHNRLYWYRQTLGQGPEFLTYFQNEAQLEKSRLLSDRFSAERPKGSFSTLEIQRTEQGDSAMYLCASSQDVLIEQYFGPGTRLTVT.

This clonotype was counted once. The rearrangement links TRBV10-3 to TRBJ1-5; D is undetermined. In germline, CDR1 is ENHRY, CDR2 SYGVKD. Trimming left V 11 bases short and J 1 base short, with 12 bases between. This CDR3 is 13 amino acids long. CDR3: CAWSGSSNQPQHF. CDR3 in DNA: TGTGCCTGGTCGGGTAGCAGCAATCAGCCCCAGCATTTT.

The rearrangement joins TRBV20-1 to TRBJ1-2, with D uncertain. Germline V lookup: CDR1 DFQATT, CDR2 SNEGSKA (reference sequence). The CDR3 length is 9 residues. The CDR3 loop reads CGAPYGYTF. The DNA for the CDR3 is TGCGGAGCCCCCTATGGCTACACCTTC.

The chain employs TRBV7-2 and TRBJ1-5, with 7 bases that match TRBD1. Germline V gives CDR1 SGHTA, CDR2 FQGNSA. The CDR3 is 16 residues long. V trimming: 4 bases; J trimming: 3 bases; junction bases outside the gene matches: 9. The CDR3 protein is CASSSRRGQPNQPQHF. The CDR3 nucleotides are TGTGCCAGCAGCTCCCGAAGGGGGCAGCCCAATCAGCCCCAGCATTTT.

Notes on this clonotype: The junction does not match germline at one end; this may be a read error. J is TRBJ1-4 and V is TRBV7-3; 9 bases are shared with TRBD1. The CDR3 is 14 residues long. CDR1 is SGHTA and CDR2 is FQGTGA in the germline V gene. CDR3 protein: CASSHLGTGNELFF. In DNA, the CDR3 is TGCGCCAGCAGCCATCTCGGGACAGGGAATGAACTGTTTTTT.

The table lists this clonotype with many counts. The gene calls are TRBV9 and TRBJ2-7; D gene uncertain. Germline values: CDR1 SGDLS, CDR2 YYNGEE. This CDR3 has 15 residues. Trimming shortened V by 4 bases and J by 3 bases, and 17 bases separated the two germline ends. CDR3: CASSPWVGPFYEQYF. CDR3 DNA sequence: TGTGCCAGCAGCCCATGGGTAGGGCCATTCTACGAGCAGTACTTC.

The V gene is TRBV19, the J gene TRBJ2-5; 11 bases align to TRBD2. CDR1 and CDR2 from the germline V gene are LNHDA and SQIVND (reference sequence). The V and J ends lost 5 bases and 5 bases, in that order; junction bases with no gene match: 7. The CDR3 consists of 15 residues. CDR3 sequence reads: CASSPLLAGEETQYF. The CDR3 nucleotides read TGTGCCAGTAGTCCACTACTAGCGGGAGAGGAGACCCAGTACTTC.

This clonotype came up a few times. CDR3 nucleotides: TGTGCCAGCAGCCCGACCCCCCCAATACAGGGGCGTAATAGCAATCAGCCCCAGCATTTT. This sequence encodes CASSPTPPIQGRNSNQPQHF. The rearrangement joins TRBV6-6 to TRBJ1-5; 7 bases fit TRBD1. The V gene end was trimmed by 6 bases and the J gene end by 0 bases; junction bases not matched to a gene: 20. This CDR3 is built from 20 residues. Germline V gives CDR1 MNHNY, CDR2 SVGAGI (reference sequence).

For this clonotype: A junction end diverges from the germline sequence, so it may reflect a read error. This chain uses TRBV7-9 with TRBJ2-7; D is unclear. Germline CDR1 is SEHNR and CDR2 is FQNEAQ (reference sequence). This CDR3 comprises 11 residues. CDR3 DNA sequence: TGTGCCAGCAGCACCCCCTACGTGCAGTACTTC. It is translated as CASSTPYVQYF.

The chain joins TRBV12-3 or TRBV12-4 to TRBJ2-2; 7 nucleotides line up with TRBD2. V gave up 3 bases and J gave up 0 bases; unmatched junction bases: 1. The CDR3 consists of 15 residues. CDR3 sequence reads: CASSFGTTNTGELFF. Written as DNA, the CDR3 is TGTGCCAGCAGTTTCGGGACTACGAACACCGGGGAGCTGTTTTTT.

This clonotype was seen repeatedly, ten times or more. V usage is TRBV9 and J usage is TRBJ1-2, with a tentative D call TRBD1 (6 bases). The CDR3 loop spans 14 amino acids. V was trimmed by 4 bases and J by 3 bases, leaving 13 bases between them. Per the germline V gene, CDR1 is SGDLS and CDR2 is YYNGEE. CDR3 protein: CASSRTRGYYGYTF. For the CDR3, the DNA is TGTGCCAGCAGCCGTACAAGGGGGTACTATGGCTACACCTTC.